The clone carrying this T cell receptor (beta chain) was seen a few times. Its specificity is not known. The data belong to a study of CD8 T cells in ankylosing spondylitis. Whole-study results and caveats: One TCR beta motif, made up of roughly eight highly homologous variants, appeared characteristic of ankylosing spondylitis blood. With a CD8+ phenotype, disease-linked clones were relatively rare in peripheral blood. Both synovial fluid and blood in reactive arthritis had previously been reported to carry some motif variants. Disease-linked clones were reportedly significantly enriched in matched ankylosing spondylitis synovial fluid.

This CDR3 is built from 15 residues. Germline-derived CDR1 and CDR2 are SQVTM and ANQGSEA. V trimming: 2 bases; J trimming: 4 bases; junction bases outside the gene matches: 7. The TCR beta libraries were generated through quantitative 5'-RACE incorporating molecular barcodes. TCRdb re-called the 5' RACE reads through MiXCR, storing one row per CDR3 protein. Found here are under 850,000 distinct CDR3 sequences, around 19% of them singletons; the top ten hold about a fifth. The sequence was collected from a male donor with ankylosing spondylitis. The genes are TRBV29-1 and TRBJ2-1; 8 nucleotides align to TRBD1. The sequencing input was blood, either unsorted or a sorted T cell fraction (not recorded which). Written as DNA, the CDR3 is TGCAGCGTTGAAACCGGGACAGGTCTATACAATGAGCAGTTCTTC. It codes for CSVETGTGLYNEQFF.